The 2 T cell receptor beta chains listed next were all sequenced from one sample in a study of T cell repertoires in cytomegalovirus infection. TCRdb re-called the reads with MiXCR, one entry per CDR3 protein. The sample holds roughly 110,000 distinct CDR3 sequences; 30% to 35% are singletons and the top ten take more than 35%. Their specific antigens are unknown. The sequenced sample was CD8+ T cells from cultured PBMCs, obtained from culture after CMV antigen stimulation. These receptors all stem from a human donor in good health (CMV status not recorded). Some clones in this sample may be carry-over from other donors' samples.

There are many counts of this clonotype. J is TRBJ2-7 and V is TRBV7-8, with 7 bases matching TRBD1. CDR1 is SGHVS and CDR2 is FQNEAQ in the germline V gene. The V segment lost 1 base and the J segment 2 bases; nucleotides outside the gene matches: 2. This CDR3 contains 14 residues. DNA of the CDR3: TGTGCCAGCAGCTTAGGGACAGGTCCCTACGAGCAGTACTTC. It specifies CASSLGTGPYEQYF.

By frequency in the sample, this clonotype is medium-sized. The chain recombines TRBV7-8 with TRBJ2-7, with TRBD1 identical over 9 bases. This CDR3 is 15 amino acids long. CDR1 and CDR2 from the germline V gene are SGHVS and FQNEAQ. The V gene end was trimmed by 4 bases and the J gene end by 7 bases; junction bases not matched to a gene: 11. For the CDR3, the DNA is TGTGCCAGCAGCTCACAGGGGGCGCTACTATGGGAGCAGTACTTC. It translates to CASSSQGALLWEQYF.